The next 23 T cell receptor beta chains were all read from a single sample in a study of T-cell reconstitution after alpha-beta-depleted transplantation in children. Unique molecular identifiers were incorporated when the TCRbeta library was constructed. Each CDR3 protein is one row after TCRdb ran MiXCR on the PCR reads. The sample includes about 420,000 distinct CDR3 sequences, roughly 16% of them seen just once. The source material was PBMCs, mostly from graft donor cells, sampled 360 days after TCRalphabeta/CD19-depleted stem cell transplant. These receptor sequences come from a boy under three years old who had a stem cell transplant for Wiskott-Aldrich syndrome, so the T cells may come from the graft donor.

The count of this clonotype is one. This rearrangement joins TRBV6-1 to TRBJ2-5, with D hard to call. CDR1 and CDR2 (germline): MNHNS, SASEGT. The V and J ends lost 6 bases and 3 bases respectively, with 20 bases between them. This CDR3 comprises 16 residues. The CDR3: CASRSWVGLSEETQYF. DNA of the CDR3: TGTGCCAGCAGGAGTTGGGTCGGCCTCTCGGAAGAGACCCAGTACTTC.

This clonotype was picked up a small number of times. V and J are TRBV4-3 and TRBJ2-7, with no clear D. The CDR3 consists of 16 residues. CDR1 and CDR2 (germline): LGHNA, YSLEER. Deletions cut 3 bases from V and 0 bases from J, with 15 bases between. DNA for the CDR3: TGCGCCAGCAGCCAGTCGGTAATCGGTAGCTCCTACGAGCAGTACTTC. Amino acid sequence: CASSQSVIGSSYEQYF.

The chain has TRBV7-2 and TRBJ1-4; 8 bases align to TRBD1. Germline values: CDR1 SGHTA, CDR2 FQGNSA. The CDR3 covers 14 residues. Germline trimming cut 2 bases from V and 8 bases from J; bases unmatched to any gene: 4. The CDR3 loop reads CASSLRGQGEKLFF. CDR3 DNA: TGTGCCAGCAGCTTAAGAGGACAGGGCGAAAAACTGTTTTTT. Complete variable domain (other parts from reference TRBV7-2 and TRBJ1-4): GAGVSQSPSNKVTEKGKDVELRCDPISGHTALYWYRQSLGQGLEFLIYFQGNSAPDKSGLPSDRFSAERTGGSVSTLTIQRTQQEDSAVYLCASSLRGQGEKLFFGSGTQLSVL.

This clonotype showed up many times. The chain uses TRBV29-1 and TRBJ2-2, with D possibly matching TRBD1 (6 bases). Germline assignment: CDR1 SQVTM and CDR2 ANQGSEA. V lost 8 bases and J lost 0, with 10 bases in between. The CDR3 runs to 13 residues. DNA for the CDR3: TGCAGCACGAGGGGGACGAACACCGGGGAGCTGTTTTTT. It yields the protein CSTRGTNTGELFF.

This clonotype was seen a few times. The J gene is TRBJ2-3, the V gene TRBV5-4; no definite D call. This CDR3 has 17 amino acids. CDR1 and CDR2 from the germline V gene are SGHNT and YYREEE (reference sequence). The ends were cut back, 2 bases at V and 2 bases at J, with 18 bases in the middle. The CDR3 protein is CASSLRVGSSHTDTQYF. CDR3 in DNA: TGTGCCAGCAGCTTAAGAGTAGGCAGTTCACACACAGATACGCAGTATTTT.

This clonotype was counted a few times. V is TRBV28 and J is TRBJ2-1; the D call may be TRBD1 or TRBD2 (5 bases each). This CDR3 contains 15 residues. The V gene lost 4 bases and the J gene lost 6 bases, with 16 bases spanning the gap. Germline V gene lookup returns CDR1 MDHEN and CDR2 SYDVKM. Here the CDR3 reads CASSSYLEGSNEQFF. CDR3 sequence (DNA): TGTGCCAGCAGTTCCTACCTCGAGGGGAGCAATGAGCAGTTCTTC.

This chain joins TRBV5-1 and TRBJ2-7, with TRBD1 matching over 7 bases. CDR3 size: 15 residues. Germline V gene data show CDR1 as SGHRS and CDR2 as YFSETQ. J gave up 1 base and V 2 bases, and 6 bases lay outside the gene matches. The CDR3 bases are TGCGCCAGCAGCTTCCGGGACAGTTATTCCTACGAGCAGTACTTC. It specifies CASSFRDSYSYEQYF.

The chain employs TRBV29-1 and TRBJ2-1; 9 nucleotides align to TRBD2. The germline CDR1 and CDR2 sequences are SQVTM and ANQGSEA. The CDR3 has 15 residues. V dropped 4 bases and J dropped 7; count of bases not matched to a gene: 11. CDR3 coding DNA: TGCAGCGTTGCGTCGGAGCGGGAGGTGTATAATGAGCAGTTCTTC. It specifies CSVASEREVYNEQFF.

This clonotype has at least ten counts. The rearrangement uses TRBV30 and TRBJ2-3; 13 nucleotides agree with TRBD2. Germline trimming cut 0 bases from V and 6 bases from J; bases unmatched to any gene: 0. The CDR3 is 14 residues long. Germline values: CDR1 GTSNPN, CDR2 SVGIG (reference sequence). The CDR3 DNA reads TGTGCCTGGAGTGTACTAGCGGGAGGGGATACGCAGTATTTT. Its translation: CAWSVLAGGDTQYF.

The chain's CDR3 is CASSRTTLYYNEQFF. Written as DNA, the CDR3 is TGTGCCAGCAGCCGGACTACCCTATATTACAATGAGCAGTTCTTC. The J gene is TRBJ2-1, the V gene TRBV3-1, with D maybe TRBD2 (6 bases). This CDR3 is built from 15 residues. Germline values: CDR1 LGHDT, CDR2 YNNKEL (reference sequence). V lost 4 bases to trimming and J lost 4 bases, with 14 bases between them.

The CDR3 is CAIRLRSGTSVLTDTQYF. CDR3 nucleotide sequence: TGTGCCATCAGACTTAGGAGCGGGACTAGCGTTCTCACAGATACGCAGTATTTT. The chain recombines TRBV2 with TRBJ2-3; TRBD2 aligns across 10 bases. Per germline, CDR1 SNHLY and CDR2 FYNNEI. The ends lost 10 bases at V and 2 bases at J; junction bases unmatched: 18. CDR3 length: 18 residues.

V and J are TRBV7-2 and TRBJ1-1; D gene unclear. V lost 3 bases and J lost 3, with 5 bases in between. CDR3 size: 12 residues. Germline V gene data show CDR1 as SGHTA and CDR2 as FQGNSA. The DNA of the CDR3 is TGTGCCAGCAGCTTTGAGTACACTGAAGCTTTCTTT. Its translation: CASSFEYTEAFF.

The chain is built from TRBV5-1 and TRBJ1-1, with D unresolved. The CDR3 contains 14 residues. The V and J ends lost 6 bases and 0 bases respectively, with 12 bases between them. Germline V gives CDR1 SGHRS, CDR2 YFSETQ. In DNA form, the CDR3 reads TGCGCCAGCACTTCTGGGGTTCTGAACACTGAAGCTTTCTTT. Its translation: CASTSGVLNTEAFF.

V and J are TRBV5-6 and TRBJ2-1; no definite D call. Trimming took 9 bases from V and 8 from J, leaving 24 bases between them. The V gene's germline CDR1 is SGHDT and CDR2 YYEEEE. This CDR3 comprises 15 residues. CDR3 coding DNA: TGTGCCACCAAAATTTTGGCTAGGACGCAGGATGAGCAGTTCTTC. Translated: CATKILARTQDEQFF.

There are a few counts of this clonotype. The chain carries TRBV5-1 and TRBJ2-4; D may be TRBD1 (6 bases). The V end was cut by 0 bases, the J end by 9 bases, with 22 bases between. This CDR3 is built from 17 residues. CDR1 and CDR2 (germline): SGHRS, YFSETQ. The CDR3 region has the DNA TGCGCCAGCAGCTTGGGGGTCCCAGCGTCACGACAGGTCATTCAGTACTTC. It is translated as CASSLGVPASRQVIQYF.

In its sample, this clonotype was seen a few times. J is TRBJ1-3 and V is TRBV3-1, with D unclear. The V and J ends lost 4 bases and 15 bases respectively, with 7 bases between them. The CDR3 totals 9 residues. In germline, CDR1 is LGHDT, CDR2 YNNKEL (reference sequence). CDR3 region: CASSRRTYF. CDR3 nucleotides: TGTGCCAGCAGCCGCCGGACATATTTT.

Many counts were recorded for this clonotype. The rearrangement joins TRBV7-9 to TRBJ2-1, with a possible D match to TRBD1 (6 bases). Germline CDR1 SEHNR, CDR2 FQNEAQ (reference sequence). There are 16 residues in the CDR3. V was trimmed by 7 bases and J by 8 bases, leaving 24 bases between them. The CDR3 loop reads CASTHPYGIGGDEQFF. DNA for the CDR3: TGTGCCAGCACCCATCCGTACGGTATAGGGGGAGATGAGCAGTTCTTC.

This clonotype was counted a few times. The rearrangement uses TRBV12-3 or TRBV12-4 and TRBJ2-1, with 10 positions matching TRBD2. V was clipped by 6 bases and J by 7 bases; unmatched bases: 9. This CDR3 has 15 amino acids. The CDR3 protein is CASSSSGGVWNEQFF. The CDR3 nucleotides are TGTGCCAGCAGCTCAAGCGGGGGGGTCTGGAATGAGCAGTTCTTC.

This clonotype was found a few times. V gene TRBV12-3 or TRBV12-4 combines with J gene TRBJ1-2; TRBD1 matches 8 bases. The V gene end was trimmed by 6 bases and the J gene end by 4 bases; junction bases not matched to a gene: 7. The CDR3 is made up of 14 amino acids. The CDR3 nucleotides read TGTGCCAGCAGCCAGGATGACAGGGGCTATGGCTACACCTTC. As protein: CASSQDDRGYGYTF.

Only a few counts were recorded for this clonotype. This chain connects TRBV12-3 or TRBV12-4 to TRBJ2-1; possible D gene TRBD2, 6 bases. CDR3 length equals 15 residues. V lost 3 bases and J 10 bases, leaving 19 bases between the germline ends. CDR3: CASSLLVSGSPEQFF. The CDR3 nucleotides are TGTGCCAGCAGTTTGCTTGTTAGCGGTTCACCCGAGCAGTTCTTC.

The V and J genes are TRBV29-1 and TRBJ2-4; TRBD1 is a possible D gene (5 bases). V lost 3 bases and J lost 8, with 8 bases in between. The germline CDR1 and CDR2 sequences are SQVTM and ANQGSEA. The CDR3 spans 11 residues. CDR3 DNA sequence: TGCAGCGTTGACAGGGCTGACATTCAGTACTTC. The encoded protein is CSVDRADIQYF.

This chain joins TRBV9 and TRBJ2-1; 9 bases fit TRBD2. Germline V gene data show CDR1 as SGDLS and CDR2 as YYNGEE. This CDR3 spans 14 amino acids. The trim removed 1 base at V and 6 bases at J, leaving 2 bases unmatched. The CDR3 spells CASSVYSGSNEQFF. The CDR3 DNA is TGTGCCAGCAGCGTATATAGCGGGAGCAATGAGCAGTTCTTC.

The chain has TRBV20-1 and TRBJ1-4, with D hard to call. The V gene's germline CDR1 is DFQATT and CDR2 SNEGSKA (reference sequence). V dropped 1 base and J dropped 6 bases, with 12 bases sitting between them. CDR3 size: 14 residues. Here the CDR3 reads CSARATYRDEKLFF. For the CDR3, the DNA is TGCAGTGCTAGAGCTACTTATAGGGATGAAAAACTGTTTTTT.